This entry is about one T cell receptor (beta chain). It lacks a known antigen. No base quality values were provided; no much bigger clone lies one nucleotide off. The sample originates from a study of T cell responses to AZD1222 COVID-19 vaccine (dated by TCRdb to the early 2020s). About the investigation overall: AZD1222 recipients given second doses at about 4 weeks or at about 12 weeks were pooled, since spike-specific TCR depth and breadth were not found to differ between the two schedules. TCR sequencing was performed for roughly 250 trial participants, of whom about 200 were given two doses of AZD1222 and some 26 were given two doses of MenACWY control vaccine. Trial participants were enrolled by age into 18-55, 56-69 and 70-plus year subgroups, with approximately 150, 28 and 58 TCR-sequenced participants respectively. The full study reports these points: Participants were mostly white British and included more females than males, and it was suggested by the authors that clonal diversity may have been underestimated. Conclusions about previously exposed vaccinees were limited because only six AZD1222 recipients were SARS-CoV-2 seropositive at baseline. A significant rise in spike-specific TCR breadth and depth was observed after two AZD1222 doses relative to day 0 and relative to MenACWY recipients. Vaccine-associated CD4 TCRs spanned the whole spike protein, with dominant responses in regions 160-218 and 743-854. Epitopes outside the regions mutated in the B.1.351 and B.1.1.7 variants were reportedly recognized by nearly half of the unique spike-specific TCRs. In the small 56-69-year group, the increase in depth fell short of significance, most likely because of low power. Because no day 14 peak-response samples were available, repertoires were characterized only after the peak T cell response.

The CDR3 regions of human TCRbeta chains were analyzed by immunosequencing. Processing in the source paper ran as follows. Repertoire TCRs were matched against a reference library of SARS-CoV-2-specific TCRs generated with the MIRA antigen-specificity platform. Breadth meant the fraction of unique TCRs that were SARS-CoV-2-associated, whereas depth meant the fraction of total T cells that were SARS-CoV-2-associated. Using the MIRA data, each spike-specific TCR was assigned both to the spike region to which the TCR was reactive and to a CD4 or CD8 class. Log10-transformed breadth and depth values were compared by one-way ANOVA with Sidak's multiple comparisons tests. TCRdb took over this immuneACCESS table, retaining in-frame rearrangements with V and J assigned. Such tables are incomplete; in checked studies, under half of the missing clones stem from an unresolved V gene, and the remainder is unexplained. The V and J calls and clone size come from that table; D and trimming were worked out from the DNA. Recorded for this sample are 95,000 to 150,000 clones; roughly 85% of them occurred a single time. The ten largest clones add up to about 9.8% of the sample.

Germline trimming amounts to 9 bases on V and 6 bases on J, with 7 as the count of junction bases outside the gene matches. The CDR1 and CDR2 encoded by the germline V gene are MGHDK and SYGVNS. The cysteine opens and the phenylalanine closes a CDR3 of 12 amino acids. Left in the record is the CDR3 DNA by itself, 36 bases read in frame from the first base. According to the study, the label for this sample's time point signals: baseline before first vaccination. Vaccinee samples were obtained from the UK trials COV001 and COV002, which included a single-blind randomized controlled phase 2/3 trial of AZD1222 (ChAdOx1 nCoV-19) in healthy adults. For TCRbeta chain sequencing, PBMC samples from trial participants were taken at day 0 and at day 28 after the second dose.

Here the chain combines TRBV25-1 and TRBJ1-1, with TRBD1 identical over 7 junction bases. The source is an adult in good health. The sequenced sample was peripheral blood, obtained on day 0 of AZD1222 vaccination. In nucleotide form, the sequence is TGTGCCAGTAGCAGGGGGTTGGCTGAAGCTTTCTTT. It is translated as CASSRGLAEAFF. Full variable domain (CDR3 extended with the reference TRBV25-1 and TRBJ1-1 proteins): EADIYQTPRYLVIGTGKKITLECSQTMGHDKMYWYQQDPGMELHLIHYSYGVNSTEKGDLSSESTVSRIRTEHFPLTLESARPSHTSQYLCASSRGLAEAFFGQGTRLTVV.